This T cell receptor beta chain appears in the sequencing data of a study of CXCR3-negative and CXCR3-positive naive CD8 T cells. The libraries of TRB cDNA were prepared using 5' RACE with UMI labels. After re-calling the 5' RACE reads, TCRdb lists one entry per CDR3 protein, DNA absent. Here the sample table reports 65,000 to 75,000 distinct CDR3 sequences. On this clonotype itself: As yet, its antigen is unknown.

This CDR3 contains 15 residues. Study-wide results and limits: TRB CDR3 hydrophobicity was greater in CXCR3-positive naive cells than in CXCR3-negative naive cells.

Sequenced material: naive CXCR3+ CD8+ T cells from blood. Subset specified: CD45RO-CCR7+CD27+CD95- naive CD8+ T cells expressing CXCR3 (TNR3+). The TCR sequence derives from a human donor in good health. Some clones in this sample may be carry-over from other donors' samples. V and J are TRBV12-3 or TRBV12-4 and TRBJ2-7. The chain's CDR3 is CASSLKLAKTYEQYF.